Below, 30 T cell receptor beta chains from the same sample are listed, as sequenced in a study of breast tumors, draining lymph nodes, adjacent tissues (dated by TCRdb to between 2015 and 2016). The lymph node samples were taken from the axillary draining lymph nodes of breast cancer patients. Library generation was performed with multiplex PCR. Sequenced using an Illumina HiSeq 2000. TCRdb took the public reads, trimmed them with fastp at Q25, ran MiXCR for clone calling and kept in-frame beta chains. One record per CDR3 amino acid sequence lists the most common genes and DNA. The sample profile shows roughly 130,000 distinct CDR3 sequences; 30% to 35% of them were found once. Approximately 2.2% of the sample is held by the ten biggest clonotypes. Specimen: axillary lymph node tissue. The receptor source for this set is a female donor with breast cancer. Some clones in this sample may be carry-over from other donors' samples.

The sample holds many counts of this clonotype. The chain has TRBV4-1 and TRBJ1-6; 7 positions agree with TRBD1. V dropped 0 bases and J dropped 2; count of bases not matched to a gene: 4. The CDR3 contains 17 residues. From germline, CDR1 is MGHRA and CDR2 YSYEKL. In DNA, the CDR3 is TGCGCCAGCAGCCAAGATCAGGGGGATCCCTATAATTCACCCCTCCACTTT. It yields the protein CASSQDQGDPYNSPLHF.

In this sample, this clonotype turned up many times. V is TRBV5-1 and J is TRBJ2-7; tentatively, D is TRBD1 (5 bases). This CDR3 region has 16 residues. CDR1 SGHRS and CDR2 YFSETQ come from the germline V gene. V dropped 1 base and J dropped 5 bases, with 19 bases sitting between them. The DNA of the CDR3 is TGCGCCAGCAGCTTGTTACAGGTCGGTAGACCCAACGAGCAGTACTTC. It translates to CASSLLQVGRPNEQYF.

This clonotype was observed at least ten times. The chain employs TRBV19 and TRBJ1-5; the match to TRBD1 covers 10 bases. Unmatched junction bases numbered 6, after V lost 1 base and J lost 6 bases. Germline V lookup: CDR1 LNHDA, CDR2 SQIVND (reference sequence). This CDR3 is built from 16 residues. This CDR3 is CASSIGRGQGIQPQHF. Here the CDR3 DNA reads TGTGCCAGTAGTATAGGGCGGGGACAGGGGATTCAGCCCCAGCATTTT.

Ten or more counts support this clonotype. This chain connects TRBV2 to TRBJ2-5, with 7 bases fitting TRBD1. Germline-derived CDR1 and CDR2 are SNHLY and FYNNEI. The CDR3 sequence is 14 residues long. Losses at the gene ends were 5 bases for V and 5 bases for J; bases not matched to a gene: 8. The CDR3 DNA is TGTGCCAGCAGTTATGGGACAGTCTGGGAGACCCAGTACTTC. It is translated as CASSYGTVWETQYF.

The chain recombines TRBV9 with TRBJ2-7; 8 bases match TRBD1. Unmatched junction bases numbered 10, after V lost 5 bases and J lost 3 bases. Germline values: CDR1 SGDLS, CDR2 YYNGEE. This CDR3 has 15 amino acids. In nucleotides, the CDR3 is TGTGCCAGCAGGTACGACCGGGACAGGAGCTACGAGCAGTACGTC. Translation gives CASRYDRDRSYEQYV.

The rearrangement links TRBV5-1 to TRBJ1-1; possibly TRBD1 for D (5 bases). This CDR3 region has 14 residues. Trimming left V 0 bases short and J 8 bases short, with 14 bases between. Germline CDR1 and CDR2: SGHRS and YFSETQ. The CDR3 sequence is CASSLGNQGMEAFF. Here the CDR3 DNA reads TGCGCCAGCAGCTTGGGCAATCAGGGTATGGAAGCTTTCTTT. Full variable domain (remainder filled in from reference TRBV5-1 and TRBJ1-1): KAGVTQTPRYLIKTRGQQVTLSCSPISGHRSVSWYQQTPGQGLQFLFEYFSETQRNKGNFPGRFSGRQFSNSRSEMNVSTLELGDSALYLCASSLGNQGMEAFFGQGTRLTVV.

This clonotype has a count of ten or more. The CDR3 here is CASGVSSGNTIYF. The CDR3 DNA follows: TGTGCCAGCGGTGTTAGCTCTGGAAACACCATATATTTT. The chain couples TRBV9 to TRBJ1-3; no clear D. V shed 7 bases and J shed 0 bases, with 8 bases lying between them. CDR1 SGDLS and CDR2 YYNGEE come from the germline V gene. CDR3 length: 13 amino acids.

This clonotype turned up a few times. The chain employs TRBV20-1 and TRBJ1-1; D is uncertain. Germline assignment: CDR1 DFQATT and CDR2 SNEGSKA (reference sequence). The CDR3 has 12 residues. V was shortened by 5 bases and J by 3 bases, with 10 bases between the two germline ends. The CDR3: CSAVEGDTEAFF. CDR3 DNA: TGCAGTGCTGTAGAAGGTGACACTGAAGCTTTCTTT.

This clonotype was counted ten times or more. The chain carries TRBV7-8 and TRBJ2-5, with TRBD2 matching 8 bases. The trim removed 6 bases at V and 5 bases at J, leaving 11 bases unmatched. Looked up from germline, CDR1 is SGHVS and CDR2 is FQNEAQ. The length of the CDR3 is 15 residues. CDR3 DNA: TGTGCCAGCAGTAAACGGACTAGCAGAGGGGAGACCCAGTACTTC. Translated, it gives CASSKRTSRGETQYF.

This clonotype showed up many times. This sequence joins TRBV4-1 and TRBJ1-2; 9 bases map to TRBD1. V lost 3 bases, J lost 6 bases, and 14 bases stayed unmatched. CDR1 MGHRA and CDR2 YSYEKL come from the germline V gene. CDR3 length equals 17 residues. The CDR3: CASSQGQGGRVQNGYTF. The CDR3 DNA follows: TGCGCCAGCAGCCAGGGACAGGGAGGTCGTGTTCAGAATGGCTACACCTTC.

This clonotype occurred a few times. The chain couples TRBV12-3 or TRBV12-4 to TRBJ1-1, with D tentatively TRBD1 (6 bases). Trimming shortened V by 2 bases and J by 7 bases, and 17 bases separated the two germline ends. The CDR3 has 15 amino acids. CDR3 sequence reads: CASSLRLGRGFEAFF. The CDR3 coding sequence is TGTGCCAGCAGTTTAAGGTTAGGAAGGGGGTTTGAAGCTTTCTTT.

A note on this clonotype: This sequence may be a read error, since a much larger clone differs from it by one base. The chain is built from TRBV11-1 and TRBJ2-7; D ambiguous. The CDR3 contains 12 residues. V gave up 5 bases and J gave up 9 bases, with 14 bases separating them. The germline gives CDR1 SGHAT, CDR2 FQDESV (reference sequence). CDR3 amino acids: CASSLDVHAQYF. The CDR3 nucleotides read TGTGCCAGCAGCCTGGACGTCCACGCGCAGTACTTC.

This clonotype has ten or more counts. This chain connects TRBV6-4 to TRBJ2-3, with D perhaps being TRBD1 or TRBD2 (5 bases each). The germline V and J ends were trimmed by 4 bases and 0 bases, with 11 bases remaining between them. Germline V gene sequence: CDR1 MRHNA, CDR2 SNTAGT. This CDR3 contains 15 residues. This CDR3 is CASSGGAGSTDTQYF. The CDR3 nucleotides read TGTGCCAGCAGTGGAGGGGCAGGAAGCACAGATACGCAGTATTTT.

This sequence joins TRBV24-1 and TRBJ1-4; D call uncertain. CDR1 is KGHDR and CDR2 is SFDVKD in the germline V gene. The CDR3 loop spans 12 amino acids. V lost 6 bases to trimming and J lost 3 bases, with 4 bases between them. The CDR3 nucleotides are TGTGCCACCAGTCGACCTAATGAAAAACTGTTTTTT. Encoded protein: CATSRPNEKLFF.

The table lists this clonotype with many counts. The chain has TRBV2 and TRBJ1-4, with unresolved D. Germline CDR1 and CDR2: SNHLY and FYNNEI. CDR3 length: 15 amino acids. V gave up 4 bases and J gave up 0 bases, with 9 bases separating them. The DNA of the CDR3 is TGTGCCAGCAGTGCCAACCTTGCAACTAATGAAAAACTGTTTTTT. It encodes CASSANLATNEKLFF.

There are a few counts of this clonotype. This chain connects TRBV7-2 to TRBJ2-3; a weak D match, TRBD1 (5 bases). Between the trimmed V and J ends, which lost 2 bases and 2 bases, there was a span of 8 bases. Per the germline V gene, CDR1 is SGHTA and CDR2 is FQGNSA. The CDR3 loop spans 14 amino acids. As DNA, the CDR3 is TGTGCCAGCAGCTTACGACAGATCACAGATACGCAGTATTTT. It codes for CASSLRQITDTQYF.

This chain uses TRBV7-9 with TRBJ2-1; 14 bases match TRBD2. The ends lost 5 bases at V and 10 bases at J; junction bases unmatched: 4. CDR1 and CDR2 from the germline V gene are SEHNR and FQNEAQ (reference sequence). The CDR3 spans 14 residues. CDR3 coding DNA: TGTGCCAGCAGCCCAGGGACTAGCGGGGGAGAGCAGTTCTTC. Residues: CASSPGTSGGEQFF.

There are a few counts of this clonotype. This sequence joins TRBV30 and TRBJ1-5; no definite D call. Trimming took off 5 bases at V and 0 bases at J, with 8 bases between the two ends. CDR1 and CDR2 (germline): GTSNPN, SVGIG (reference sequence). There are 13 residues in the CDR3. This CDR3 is CAWGTNSNQPQHF. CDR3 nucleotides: TGTGCCTGGGGAACCAATAGCAATCAGCCCCAGCATTTT.

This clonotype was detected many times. The CDR3 sequence is CAISGTENYGYTF. For the CDR3, the DNA is TGTGCCATCAGCGGGACAGAGAACTATGGCTACACCTTC. This chain connects TRBV10-3 to TRBJ1-2; 7 bases map to TRBD1. Germline V gene lookup returns CDR1 ENHRY and CDR2 SYGVKD. There are 13 residues in the CDR3. Trimming took 6 bases from V and 2 from J; bases not matched to a gene: 3.

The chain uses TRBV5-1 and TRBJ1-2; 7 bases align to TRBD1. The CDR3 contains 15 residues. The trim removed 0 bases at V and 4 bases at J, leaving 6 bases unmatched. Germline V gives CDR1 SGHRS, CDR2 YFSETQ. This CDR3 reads CASSLGQGQTYGYTF. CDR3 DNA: TGCGCCAGCAGCTTGGGACAGGGACAGACCTATGGCTACACCTTC.

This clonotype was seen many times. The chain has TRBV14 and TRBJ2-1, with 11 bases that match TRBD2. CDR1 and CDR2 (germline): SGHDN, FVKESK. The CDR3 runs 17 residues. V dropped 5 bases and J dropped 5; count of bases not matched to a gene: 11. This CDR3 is CASSYAFLAGGNNEQFF. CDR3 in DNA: TGTGCCAGCAGCTATGCATTTCTAGCGGGGGGCAACAATGAGCAGTTCTTC. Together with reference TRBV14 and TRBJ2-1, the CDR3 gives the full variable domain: EAGVTQFPSHSVIEKGQTVTLRCDPISGHDNLYWYRRVMGKEIKFLLHFVKESKQDESGMPNNRFLAERTGGTYSTLKVQPAELEDSGVYFCASSYAFLAGGNNEQFFGPGTRLTVL.

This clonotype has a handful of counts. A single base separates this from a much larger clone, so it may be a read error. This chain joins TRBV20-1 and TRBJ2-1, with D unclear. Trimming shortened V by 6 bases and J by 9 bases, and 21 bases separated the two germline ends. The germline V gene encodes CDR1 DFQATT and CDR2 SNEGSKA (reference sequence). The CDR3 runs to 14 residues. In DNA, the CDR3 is TGCAGTGCCCTGGACGGACGTTCGAACACTGAGCAGTTCTTC. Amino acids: CSALDGRSNTEQFF.

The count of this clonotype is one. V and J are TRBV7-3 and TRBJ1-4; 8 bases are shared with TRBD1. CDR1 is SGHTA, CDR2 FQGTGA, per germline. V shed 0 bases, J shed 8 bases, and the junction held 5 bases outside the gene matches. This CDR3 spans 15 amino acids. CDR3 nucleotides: TGTGCCAGCAGCTTAACGGGACAGGCAGACGAAAAACTGTTTTTT. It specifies CASSLTGQADEKLFF.

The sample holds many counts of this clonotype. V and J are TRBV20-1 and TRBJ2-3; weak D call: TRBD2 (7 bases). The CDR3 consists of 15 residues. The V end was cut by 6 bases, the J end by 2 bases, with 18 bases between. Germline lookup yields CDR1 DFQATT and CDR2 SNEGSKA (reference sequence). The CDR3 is CSAGGQLGVTDTQYF. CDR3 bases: TGCAGTGCCGGGGGGCAGTTGGGGGTCACAGATACGCAGTATTTT.

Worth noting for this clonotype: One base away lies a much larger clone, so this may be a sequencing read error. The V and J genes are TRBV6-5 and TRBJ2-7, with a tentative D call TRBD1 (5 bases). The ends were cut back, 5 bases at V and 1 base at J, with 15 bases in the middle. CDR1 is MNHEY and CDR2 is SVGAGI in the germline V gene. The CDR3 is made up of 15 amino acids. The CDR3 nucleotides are TGTGCCAGCAGTCACGGACACTCAGAGTCCTACGAGCAGTACTTC. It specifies CASSHGHSESYEQYF.

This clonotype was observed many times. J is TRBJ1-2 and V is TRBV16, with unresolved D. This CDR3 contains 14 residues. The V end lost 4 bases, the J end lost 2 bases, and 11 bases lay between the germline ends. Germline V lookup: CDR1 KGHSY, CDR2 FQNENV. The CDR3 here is CASSPQNVNYGYTF. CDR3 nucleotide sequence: TGTGCCAGCAGCCCACAGAATGTCAACTATGGCTACACCTTC.

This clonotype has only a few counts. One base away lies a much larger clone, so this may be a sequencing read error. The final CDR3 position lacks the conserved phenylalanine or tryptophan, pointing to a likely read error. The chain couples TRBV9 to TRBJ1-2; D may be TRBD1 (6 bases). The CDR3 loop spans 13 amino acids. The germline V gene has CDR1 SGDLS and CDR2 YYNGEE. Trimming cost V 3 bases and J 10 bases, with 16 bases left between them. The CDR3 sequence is CASSAITSGDYTS. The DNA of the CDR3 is TGTGCCAGCAGCGCCATTACCTCAGGGGACTACACCTCC.

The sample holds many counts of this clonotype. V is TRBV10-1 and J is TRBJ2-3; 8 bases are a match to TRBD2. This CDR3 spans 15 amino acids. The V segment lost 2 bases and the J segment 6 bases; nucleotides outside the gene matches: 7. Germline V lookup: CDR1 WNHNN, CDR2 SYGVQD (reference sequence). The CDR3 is CASSEVAGWVDTQYF. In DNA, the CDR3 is TGCGCCAGCAGTGAGGTAGCGGGGTGGGTGGATACGCAGTATTTT.

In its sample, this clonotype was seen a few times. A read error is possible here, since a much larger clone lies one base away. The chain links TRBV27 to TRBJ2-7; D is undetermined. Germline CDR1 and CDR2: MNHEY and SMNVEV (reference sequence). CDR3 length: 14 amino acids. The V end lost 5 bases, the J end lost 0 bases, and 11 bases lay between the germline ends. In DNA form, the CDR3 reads TGTGCCAGCAGTCCCCGATCCAGCTCCTACGAGCAGTACTTC. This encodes CASSPRSSSYEQYF.

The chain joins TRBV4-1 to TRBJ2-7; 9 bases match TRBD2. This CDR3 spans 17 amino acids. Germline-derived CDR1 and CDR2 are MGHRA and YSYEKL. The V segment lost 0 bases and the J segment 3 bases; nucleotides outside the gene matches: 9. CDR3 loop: CASSQEGLSGGFYEQYF. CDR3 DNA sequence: TGCGCCAGCAGCCAAGAGGGCCTTAGCGGGGGATTCTACGAGCAGTACTTC.